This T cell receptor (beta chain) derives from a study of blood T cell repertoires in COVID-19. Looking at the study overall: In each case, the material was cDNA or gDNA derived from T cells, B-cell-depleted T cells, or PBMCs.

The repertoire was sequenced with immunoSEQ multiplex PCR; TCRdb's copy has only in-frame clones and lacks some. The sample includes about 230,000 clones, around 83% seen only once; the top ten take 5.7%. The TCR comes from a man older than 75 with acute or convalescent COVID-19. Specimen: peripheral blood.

CDR3 protein: CASSPLPVYTDTQYF. CDR3 in DNA: TGTGCCAGCAGCCCCCTCCCGGTGTACACAGATACGCAGTATTTT. This chain joins TRBV3-1 (or the pseudogene TRBV3-2) and TRBJ2-3; D ambiguous. The CDR3 is made up of 15 amino acids. V was clipped by 4 bases and J by 2 bases, with 13 bases between them. CDR1 is LGHDT, CDR2 YNNKEL, per germline (reference sequence).